The subject of this entry is one T cell receptor (beta chain). The record originates from a study of blood T cell repertoires in COVID-19. Losses at the gene ends were 7 bases for V and 8 bases for J; bases not matched to a gene: 16. The CDR3 spans 16 residues. Germline V gives CDR1 SEHNR, CDR2 FQNEAQ (reference sequence). The table came from immunoSEQ multiplex PCR; TCRdb's copy has only in-frame clones and leaves some out. The sample yields around 150,000 clones, 84% seen once. The sample consisted of peripheral blood. This receptor was taken from a man between 65 and 80 years old with acute or convalescent COVID-19. The chain joins TRBV7-9 to TRBJ1-2, with 10 bases matching TRBD1. The CDR3 DNA is TGTGCCAGCACGCGACCCCGGGACAGGGGAGTCGGCGGCTACACCTTC. Translated: CASTRPRDRGVGGYTF.